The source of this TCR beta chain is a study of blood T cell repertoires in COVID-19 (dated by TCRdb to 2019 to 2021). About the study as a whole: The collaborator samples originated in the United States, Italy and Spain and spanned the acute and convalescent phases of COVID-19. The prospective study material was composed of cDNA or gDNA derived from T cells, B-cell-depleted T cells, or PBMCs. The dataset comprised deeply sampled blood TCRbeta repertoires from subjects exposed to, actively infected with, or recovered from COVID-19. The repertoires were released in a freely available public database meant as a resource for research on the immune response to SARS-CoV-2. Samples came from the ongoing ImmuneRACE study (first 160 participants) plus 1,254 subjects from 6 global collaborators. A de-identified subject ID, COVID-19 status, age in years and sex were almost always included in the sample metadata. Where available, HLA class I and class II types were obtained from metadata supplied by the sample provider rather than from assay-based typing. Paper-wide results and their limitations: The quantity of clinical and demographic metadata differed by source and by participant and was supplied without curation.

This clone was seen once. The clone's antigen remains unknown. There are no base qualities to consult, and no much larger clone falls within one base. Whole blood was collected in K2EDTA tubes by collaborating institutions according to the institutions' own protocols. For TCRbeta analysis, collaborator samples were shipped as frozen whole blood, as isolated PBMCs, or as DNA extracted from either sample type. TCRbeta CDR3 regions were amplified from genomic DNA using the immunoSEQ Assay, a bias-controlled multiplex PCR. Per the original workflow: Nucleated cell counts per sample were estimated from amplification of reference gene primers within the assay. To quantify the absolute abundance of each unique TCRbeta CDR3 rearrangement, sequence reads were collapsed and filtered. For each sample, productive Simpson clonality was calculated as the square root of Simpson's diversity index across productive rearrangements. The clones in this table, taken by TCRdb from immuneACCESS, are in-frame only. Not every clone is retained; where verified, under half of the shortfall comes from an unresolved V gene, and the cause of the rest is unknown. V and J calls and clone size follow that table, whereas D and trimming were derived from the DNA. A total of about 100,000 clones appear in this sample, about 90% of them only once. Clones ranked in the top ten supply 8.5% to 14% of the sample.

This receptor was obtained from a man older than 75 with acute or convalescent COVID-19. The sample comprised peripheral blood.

For the CDR3, the sequence is CASSAINEQFF. The DNA sequence is TGTGCCAGTAGTGCGATCAATGAGCAGTTCTTC. The chain joins TRBV19 to TRBJ2-1; the D gene is not confidently resolved. A distance of 5 bases separates the germline ends of V and J, which lose 5 bases and 6 bases respectively. From cysteine to phenylalanine, the CDR3 is 11 amino acids long. The retained sequence is limited to the CDR3, 33 bases, with the frame set at the first base. CDR1 and CDR2 were assigned from the germline V gene (reference sequence) as LNHDA and SQIVND.